The 30 T cell receptor beta chains below come from one sample, sequenced in a study of blood T cell repertoires in COVID-19. Repertoires were generated with immunoSEQ multiplex PCR, while TCRdb's copy carries only in-frame clones and drops some. The sample shows 200,000 to 250,000 clones, about 90% of them seen only once. The sequencing input was PBMCs or T cells enriched from blood (not recorded which). These receptors all stem from a woman younger than 45 with acute COVID-19.

The V call is TRBV7-3, the J call TRBJ2-1, with D maybe TRBD2 (6 bases). Germline CDR1 SGHTA, CDR2 FQGTGA. The ends were cut back, 4 bases at V and 2 bases at J, with 12 bases in the middle. This CDR3 region has 15 residues. Written as DNA, the CDR3 is TGTGCCAGCAGCTCCTTGGGAGGAACCTACAATGAGCAGTTCTTC. This encodes CASSSLGGTYNEQFF.

The chain uses TRBV7-9 and TRBJ1-3, with a weak D call TRBD1 (6 bases). The CDR3 spans 16 residues. Germline-derived CDR1 and CDR2 are SEHNR and FQNEAQ (reference sequence). V was clipped by 1 base and J by 0 bases, with 10 bases between them. CDR3 in amino acids: CASSLDGRGSGNTIYF. CDR3 DNA: TGTGCCAGCAGCTTAGACGGCAGGGGCTCTGGAAACACCATATATTTT.

The gene calls are TRBV2 and TRBJ1-6; D unclear. CDR1 and CDR2 (germline): SNHLY, FYNNEI. This CDR3 contains 13 residues. The V end lost 7 bases, the J end lost 10 bases, and 14 bases lay between the germline ends. The CDR3 bases are TGTGCCAGCATGAAGGACTCGGGATCACCCCTCCACTTT. Amino acids: CASMKDSGSPLHF.

The V call is TRBV27, the J call TRBJ1-5; weak D call: TRBD1 (6 bases). The CDR3 contains 15 residues. The germline V gene encodes CDR1 MNHEY and CDR2 SMNVEV (reference sequence). V was trimmed by 3 bases and J by 4 bases, leaving 13 bases between them. DNA for the CDR3: TGTGCCAGCAGTTTGGTGGGGGCATGGAATCAGCCCCAGCATTTT. This sequence encodes CASSLVGAWNQPQHF.

This chain uses TRBV6-4 with TRBJ2-2; no reliable D call. Germline CDR1 and CDR2: MRHNA and SNTAGT. Trimming took off 6 bases at V and 4 bases at J, with 21 bases between the two ends. The CDR3 totals 17 residues. DNA of the CDR3: TGTGCCAGCAGCCAAACTTCTTCTATTCCGTCCACCGGGGAGCTGTTTTTT. Protein product: CASSQTSSIPSTGELFF.

The V and J genes are TRBV7-3 and TRBJ1-6; 7 positions match TRBD1. The trim removed 8 bases at V and 8 bases at J, leaving 9 bases unmatched. The CDR3 runs 14 residues. Germline V gene sequence: CDR1 SGHTA, CDR2 FQGTGA. The CDR3 DNA reads as TGTGCCAGCTCCTCGACAGGGTGGGATTCACCCCTCCACTTT. Protein: CASSSTGWDSPLHF.

The genes are TRBV11-1 and TRBJ1-1; the match to TRBD1 covers 8 bases. V lost 4 bases, J lost 1 base, and 8 bases stayed unmatched. Germline values: CDR1 SGHAT, CDR2 FQDESV (reference sequence). The length of the CDR3 is 16 residues. CDR3 nucleotides: TGTGCCAGCAGCTCCCGACAGGGGAGGGGGAACACTGAAGCTTTCTTT. Translation gives CASSSRQGRGNTEAFF.

Turning to this clone: The same CDR3 also results from other DNA sequences found in this sample. The CDR3 loop is CASSLASGSYNEQFF. The CDR3 region has the DNA TGCGCCAGCAGCTTGGCTAGCGGGAGCTACAATGAGCAGTTCTTC. The chain uses TRBV5-1 and TRBJ2-1; TRBD2 agrees at 10 bases. In germline, CDR1 is SGHRS, CDR2 YFSETQ. This CDR3 contains 15 residues. The J segment lost 3 bases and the V segment lost 0 bases, leaving 0 bases of the junction unmatched. Looking up the rest from reference TRBV5-1 and TRBJ2-1 gives the full variable domain: KAGVTQTPRYLIKTRGQQVTLSCSPISGHRSVSWYQQTPGQGLQFLFEYFSETQRNKGNFPGRFSGRQFSNSRSEMNVSTLELGDSALYLCASSLASGSYNEQFFGPGTRLTVL.

The gene calls are TRBV28 and TRBJ1-1; 10 nucleotides agree with TRBD1. The CDR3 spans 18 residues. Germline V lookup: CDR1 MDHEN, CDR2 SYDVKM. The ends lost 3 bases at V and 0 bases at J; junction bases unmatched: 10. The CDR3 DNA reads as TGTGCCAGCAGTTTCCAAAGGACAGGGGGTGAAATGAACACTGAAGCTTTCTTT. It is translated as CASSFQRTGGEMNTEAFF.

This sequence joins TRBV7-2 and TRBJ1-2; D may be TRBD1 (6 bases). The ends were cut back, 5 bases at V and 5 bases at J, with 21 bases in the middle. This CDR3 is built from 16 residues. Germline V CDR1 and CDR2: SGHTA, FQGNSA. CDR3 sequence: CASSTEGGARVYGYTF. Here the CDR3 DNA reads TGTGCCAGCAGCACCGAGGGGGGGGCACGGGTTTATGGCTACACCTTC.

J is TRBJ2-1 and V is TRBV28; 12 nucleotides line up with TRBD2. Germline CDR1 is MDHEN and CDR2 is SYDVKM. This CDR3 has 19 residues. V shed 4 bases, J shed 9 bases, and the junction held 19 bases outside the gene matches. The CDR3 is CASSSSHAPLAGGPFEQFF. The DNA for the CDR3 is TGTGCCAGCAGTTCCTCTCATGCGCCCCTAGCGGGAGGGCCTTTTGAGCAGTTCTTC.

V is TRBV11-2 and J is TRBJ2-1; D unclear. The CDR3 extends over 15 amino acids. V gave up 6 bases and J gave up 5 bases, with 17 bases separating them. Germline assignment: CDR1 SGHAT and CDR2 FQNNGV. As DNA, the CDR3 is TGTGCCAGCAGAACTGTGGGCAAAATCAACAATGAGCAGTTCTTC. Protein: CASRTVGKINNEQFF.

The sample holds one count of this clone. The chain couples TRBV19 to TRBJ2-1, with D perhaps TRBD2 (6 bases). The CDR3 totals 17 residues. The germline gives CDR1 LNHDA, CDR2 SQIVND (reference sequence). With 5 bases removed from V and 7 bases from J, the gap between germline ends came to 24 bases. Here the CDR3 DNA reads TGTGCCAGTAGTTCTAGAACCGGGACTGGGATGGGGAATGAGCAGTTCTTC. This codes for CASSSRTGTGMGNEQFF.

CDR3 residues: CASSSRVGTGGYNEQFF. The DNA of the CDR3 is TGTGCCAGCAGCTCCCGGGTCGGGACAGGGGGATACAATGAGCAGTTCTTC. V usage is TRBV7-8 and J usage is TRBJ2-1, with 11 bases lining up with TRBD1. Germline values: CDR1 SGHVS, CDR2 FQNEAQ. After removal of 4 bases from V and 4 bases from J, the junction contained 9 bases not matched to a gene. The CDR3 is made up of 17 amino acids. The full variable domain, with the rest looked up from reference TRBV7-8 and TRBJ2-1, is GAGVSQSPRYKVAKRGQDVALRCDPISGHVSLFWYQQALGQGPEFLTYFQNEAQLDKSGLPSDRFFAERPEGSVSTLKIQRTQQEDSAVYLCASSSRVGTGGYNEQFFGPGTRLTVL.

The V and J genes are TRBV19 and TRBJ2-1; TRBD2 matches 10 bases. V dropped 3 bases and J dropped 3; count of bases not matched to a gene: 5. The CDR3 is 16 amino acids. Germline assignment: CDR1 LNHDA and CDR2 SQIVND (reference sequence). This CDR3 reads CASSMLAGDLYNEQFF. CDR3 DNA: TGTGCCAGTAGTATGCTAGCGGGGGACCTCTACAATGAGCAGTTCTTC.

This rearrangement joins TRBV7-9 to TRBJ1-5; 7 bases match TRBD1. With 5 bases clipped from V and 4 bases from J, the junction kept 8 bases outside the gene matches. The CDR3 is made up of 15 amino acids. The V gene's germline CDR1 is SEHNR and CDR2 FQNEAQ (reference sequence). CDR3 sequence reads: CASSQTGARNQPQHF. The CDR3 region has the DNA TGTGCCAGCAGCCAAACAGGGGCTCGAAATCAGCCCCAGCATTTT. Based on the CDR3 plus reference TRBV7-9 and TRBJ1-5, the full variable domain is DTGVSQNPRHKITKRGQNVTFRCDPISEHNRLYWYRQTLGQGPEFLTYFQNEAQLEKSRLLSDRFSAERPKGSFSTLEIQRTEQGDSAMYLCASSQTGARNQPQHFGDGTRLSIL.

The V and J genes are TRBV6-5 and TRBJ1-1; D remains unclear. Trimming removed 4 bases at V and 8 bases at J, with 11 bases between. The CDR3 runs 12 residues. Germline V gene data show CDR1 as MNHEY and CDR2 as SVGAGI. The CDR3 spells CASSSGRREAFF. The CDR3 bases are TGTGCCAGCAGTTCGGGGAGGAGGGAAGCTTTCTTT.

This chain connects TRBV5-4 to TRBJ2-3; 10 bases map to TRBD2. Germline V gene lookup returns CDR1 SGHNT and CDR2 YYREEE (reference sequence). V gave up 4 bases and J gave up 5 bases; unmatched junction bases: 7. CDR3 length: 15 amino acids. The CDR3 DNA is TGTGCCAGCAGCCGGCTAGCGGGAGTTAAAGATACGCAGTATTTT. Protein: CASSRLAGVKDTQYF.

This rearrangement joins TRBV15 to TRBJ2-6, with 7 bases fitting TRBD1. Trimming cost V 0 bases and J 4 bases; bases outside gene matches: 18. Germline CDR1 reads LNHNV; CDR2 reads YYDKDF (reference sequence). CDR3 length: 21 residues. CDR3 in DNA: TGTGCCACCAGCAGAGAACGATCGAGGGGACAGATAGGCTCCGGGGCCAACGTCCTGACTTTC. Translation gives CATSRERSRGQIGSGANVLTF.

CDR3 in DNA: TGTGCCAGCAGCTTATATCCAGGGCTATATGGCTACACCTTC. It encodes CASSLYPGLYGYTF. The chain has TRBV11-2 and TRBJ1-2; the D gene is possibly TRBD1 (5 bases). Germline V gene lookup returns CDR1 SGHAT and CDR2 FQNNGV. The length of the CDR3 is 14 residues. Trimming stripped 2 bases from V and 5 bases from J, with 12 bases between.

This clone was found once. The chain joins TRBV25-1 to TRBJ1-4, with TRBD1 matching 8 bases. The CDR3 is 14 residues long. The junction had 4 bases not matched to a gene; V was cut back by 7 bases and J by 3 bases. CDR1 is MGHDK, CDR2 SYGVNS, per germline. CDR3 DNA sequence: TGTGCCAGCATGGACAGGGTTTCTAATGAAAAACTGTTTTTT. Encoded protein: CASMDRVSNEKLFF.

The chain links TRBV27 to TRBJ1-5; D is perhaps TRBD1 (6 bases). Between the trimmed V and J ends, which lost 1 base and 0 bases, there was a span of 16 bases. Germline loops: CDR1 MNHEY, CDR2 SMNVEV (reference sequence). The CDR3 spans 18 residues. The CDR3 DNA follows: TGTGCCAGCAGTTTATTCCCCCCGGGACACTTTAGCAATCAGCCCCAGCATTTT. As protein: CASSLFPPGHFSNQPQHF.

This clone was counted once. This rearrangement joins TRBV6-4 to TRBJ1-2, with unresolved D. CDR1 is MRHNA, CDR2 SNTAGT, per germline. Deletions cut 6 bases from V and 8 bases from J, with 22 bases between. The CDR3 consists of 15 residues. CDR3 protein: CASSPSEGRLGGYTF. CDR3 sequence (DNA): TGTGCCAGCAGCCCCAGCGAGGGCCGGCTAGGGGGCTACACCTTC.

V is TRBV6-5 and J is TRBJ2-1, with 9 bases identical to TRBD1. The germline V gene encodes CDR1 MNHEY and CDR2 SVGAGI. V shed 7 bases and J 8 bases; nucleotides not matched to a gene: 9. There are 14 residues in the CDR3. The CDR3, as DNA: TGTGCCAGCACCGCGGGACAGGGTTTCTATGAGCAGTTCTTC. Residues: CASTAGQGFYEQFF.

The chain uses TRBV25-1 and TRBJ2-5; 7 bases are shared with TRBD1. V shed 5 bases and J 4 bases; nucleotides not matched to a gene: 10. Per the germline V gene, CDR1 is MGHDK and CDR2 is SYGVNS. This CDR3 is 15 amino acids long. In DNA form, the CDR3 reads TGTGCCAGCAGTCCCGGATTTACAGGGGTAGAGACCCAGTACTTC. Protein: CASSPGFTGVETQYF.

The chain is built from TRBV11-1 and TRBJ2-7, with TRBD1 identical over 7 bases. The ends lost 0 bases at V and 6 bases at J; junction bases unmatched: 2. The CDR3 runs to 13 residues. Germline CDR1 and CDR2: SGHAT and FQDESV (reference sequence). CDR3 sequence (DNA): TGTGCCAGCAGCTTAGCCAGGGGGTCCGAGCAGTACTTC. Protein: CASSLARGSEQYF.

The CDR3 loop reads CASSQEYRSAAFF. In DNA form, the CDR3 reads TGTGCCAGCAGCCAAGAATACCGAAGCGCAGCTTTCTTT. The chain is built from TRBV14 and TRBJ1-1; unclear D gene. CDR3 length: 13 amino acids. With 0 bases removed from V and 10 bases from J, the gap between germline ends came to 12 bases. CDR1 and CDR2 (germline): SGHDN, FVKESK.

This sequence joins TRBV11-2 and TRBJ2-1; 10 positions agree with TRBD2. The junction had 14 bases not matched to a gene; V was cut back by 2 bases and J by 7 bases. This CDR3 has 18 amino acids. Germline-derived CDR1 and CDR2 are SGHAT and FQNNGV. The CDR3 region has the DNA TGTGCCAGCAGCTTAAATTCTATCAATCTAGCGGGAGCAAATGAGCAGTTCTTC. This gives the protein CASSLNSINLAGANEQFF.

This chain uses TRBV7-9 with TRBJ2-1, with unresolved D. The CDR3 contains 14 residues. Germline lookup yields CDR1 SEHNR and CDR2 FQNEAQ (reference sequence). V was trimmed by 5 bases and J by 8 bases, leaving 16 bases between them. The CDR3 loop is CASSPDDIRYEQFF. In nucleotides, the CDR3 is TGTGCCAGCAGCCCTGACGACATTCGGTATGAGCAGTTCTTC.

The table lists this clone with a few counts. V gene TRBV7-6 combines with J gene TRBJ1-2, with D possibly being TRBD1 (6 bases). Germline-derived CDR1 and CDR2 are SGHVS and FNYEAQ. The ends were cut back, 5 bases at V and 4 bases at J, with 17 bases in the middle. The CDR3 spans 15 residues. The CDR3 sequence is CASSPYPTGTYGYTF. The CDR3 DNA reads as TGTGCCAGCAGCCCTTACCCCACAGGGACCTATGGCTACACCTTC. Full variable domain (outside the CDR3, taken from reference TRBV7-6 and TRBJ1-2): GAGVSQSPRYKVTKRGQDVALRCDPISGHVSLYWYRQALGQGPEFLTYFNYEAQQDKSGLPNDRFSAERPEGSISTLTIQRTEQRDSAMYRCASSPYPTGTYGYTFGSGTRLTVV.